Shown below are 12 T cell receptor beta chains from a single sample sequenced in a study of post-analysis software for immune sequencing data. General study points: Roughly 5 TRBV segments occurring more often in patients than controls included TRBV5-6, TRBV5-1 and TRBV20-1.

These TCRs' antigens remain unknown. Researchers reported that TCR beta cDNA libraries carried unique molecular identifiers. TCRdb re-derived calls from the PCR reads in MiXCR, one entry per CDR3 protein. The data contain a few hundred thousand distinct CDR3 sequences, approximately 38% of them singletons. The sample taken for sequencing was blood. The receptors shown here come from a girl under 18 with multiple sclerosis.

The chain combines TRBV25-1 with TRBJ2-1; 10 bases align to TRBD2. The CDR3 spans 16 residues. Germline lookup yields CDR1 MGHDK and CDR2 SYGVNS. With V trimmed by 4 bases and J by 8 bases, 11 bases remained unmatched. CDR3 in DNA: TGTGCCAGCAGTGGTTGGGGTAGCGGGGGGTCGGATGAGCAGTTCTTC. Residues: CASSGWGSGGSDEQFF. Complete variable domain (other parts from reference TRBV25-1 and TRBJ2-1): EADIYQTPRYLVIGTGKKITLECSQTMGHDKMYWYQQDPGMELHLIHYSYGVNSTEKGDLSSESTVSRIRTEHFPLTLESARPSHTSQYLCASSGWGSGGSDEQFFGPGTRLTVL.

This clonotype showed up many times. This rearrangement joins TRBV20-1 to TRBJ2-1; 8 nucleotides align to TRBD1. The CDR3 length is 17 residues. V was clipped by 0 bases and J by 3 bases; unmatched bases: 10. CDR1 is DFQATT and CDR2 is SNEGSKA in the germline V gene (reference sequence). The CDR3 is CSARDIWRTGRYNEQFF. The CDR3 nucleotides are TGCAGTGCTAGAGATATTTGGAGGACAGGGCGCTACAATGAGCAGTTCTTC.

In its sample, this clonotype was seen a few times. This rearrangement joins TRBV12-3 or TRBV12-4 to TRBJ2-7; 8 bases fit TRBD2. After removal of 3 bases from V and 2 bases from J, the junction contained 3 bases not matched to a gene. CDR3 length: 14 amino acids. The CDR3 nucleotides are TGTGCCAGCAGTTTTAACGGGGGGGCCTACGAGCAGTACTTC. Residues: CASSFNGGAYEQYF.

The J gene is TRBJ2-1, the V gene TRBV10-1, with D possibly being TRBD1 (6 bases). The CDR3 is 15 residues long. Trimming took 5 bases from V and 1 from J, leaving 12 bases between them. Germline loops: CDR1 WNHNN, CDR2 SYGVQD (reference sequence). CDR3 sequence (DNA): TGCGCCAGCAGTCCCGGGACACCTTCCTACAATGAGCAGTTCTTC. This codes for CASSPGTPSYNEQFF.

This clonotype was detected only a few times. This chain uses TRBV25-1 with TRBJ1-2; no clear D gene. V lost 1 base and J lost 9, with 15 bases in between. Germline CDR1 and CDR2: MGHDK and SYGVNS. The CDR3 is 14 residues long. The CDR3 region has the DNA TGTGCCAGCAGTGAATCCGCGTCGGGGAATCGCTACACCTTC. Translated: CASSESASGNRYTF.

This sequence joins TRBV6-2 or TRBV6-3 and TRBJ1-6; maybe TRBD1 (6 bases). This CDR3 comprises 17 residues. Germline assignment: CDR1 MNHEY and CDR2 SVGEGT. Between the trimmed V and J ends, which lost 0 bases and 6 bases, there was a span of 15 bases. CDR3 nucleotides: TGTGCCAGCAGTTACTCTTCGGACAGTCCACTTAATTCACCCCTCCACTTT. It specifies CASSYSSDSPLNSPLHF.

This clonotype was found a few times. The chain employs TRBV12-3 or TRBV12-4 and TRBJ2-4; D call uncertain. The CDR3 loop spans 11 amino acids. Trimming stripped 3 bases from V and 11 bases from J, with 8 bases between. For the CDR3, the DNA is TGTGCCAGCAGTTTTAAATCGGTTCAGTACTTC. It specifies CASSFKSVQYF.

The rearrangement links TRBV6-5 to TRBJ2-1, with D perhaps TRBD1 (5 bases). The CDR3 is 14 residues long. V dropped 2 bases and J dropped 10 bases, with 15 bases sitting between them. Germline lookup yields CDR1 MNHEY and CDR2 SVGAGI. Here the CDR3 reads CASSYGALLYEQFF. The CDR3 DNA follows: TGTGCCAGCAGTTACGGGGCCCTACTCTACGAGCAGTTCTTC.

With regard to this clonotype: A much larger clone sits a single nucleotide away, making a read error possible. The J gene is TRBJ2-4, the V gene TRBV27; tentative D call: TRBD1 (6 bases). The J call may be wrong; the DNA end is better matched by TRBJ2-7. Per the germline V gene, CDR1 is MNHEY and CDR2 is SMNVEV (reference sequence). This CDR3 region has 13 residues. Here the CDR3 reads CASCPGTNYEQYF. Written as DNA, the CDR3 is TGTGCCAGCTGTCCTGGGACAAACTACGAGCAGTACTTC.

The CDR3 DNA reads TGTGCCAGCCATTCCGGCGGCGGGTACCTAAACACTGAAGCTTTCTTT. Its translation is CASHSGGGYLNTEAFF. J is TRBJ1-1 and V is TRBV12-3 or TRBV12-4; D is undetermined. The CDR3 extends over 16 amino acids. Between the trimmed V and J ends, which lost 8 bases and 2 bases, there was a span of 21 bases.

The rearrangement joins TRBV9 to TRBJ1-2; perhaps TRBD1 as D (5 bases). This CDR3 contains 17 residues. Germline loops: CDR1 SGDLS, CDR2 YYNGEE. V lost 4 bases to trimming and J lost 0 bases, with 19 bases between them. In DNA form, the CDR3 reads TGTGCCAGCAGCACCGGAGCGGGGGGGTACACTAACTATGGCTACACCTTC. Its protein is CASSTGAGGYTNYGYTF.

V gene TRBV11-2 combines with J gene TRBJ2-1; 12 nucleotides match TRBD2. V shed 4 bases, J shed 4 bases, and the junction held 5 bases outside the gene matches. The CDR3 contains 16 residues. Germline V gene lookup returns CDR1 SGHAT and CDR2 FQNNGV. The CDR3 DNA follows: TGTGCCAGCAGCTCCGGGACTAGCGGGCTTTACAATGAGCAGTTCTTC. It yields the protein CASSSGTSGLYNEQFF.